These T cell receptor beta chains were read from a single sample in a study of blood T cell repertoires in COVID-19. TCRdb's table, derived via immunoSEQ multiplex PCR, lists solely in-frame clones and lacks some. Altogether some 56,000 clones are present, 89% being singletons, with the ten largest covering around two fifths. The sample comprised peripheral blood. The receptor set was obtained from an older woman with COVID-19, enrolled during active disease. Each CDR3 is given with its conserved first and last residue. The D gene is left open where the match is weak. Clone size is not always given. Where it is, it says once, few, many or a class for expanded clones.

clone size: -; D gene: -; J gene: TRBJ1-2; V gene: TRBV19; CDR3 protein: CASTLGAVGLDGYTF; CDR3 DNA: TGTGCCAGTACCCTCGGTGCTGTCGGGTTAGATGGCTACACCTTC
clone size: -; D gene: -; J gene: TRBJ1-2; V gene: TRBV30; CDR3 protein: CAWSVTFTDGYTF; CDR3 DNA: TGTGCCTGGAGTGTGACTTTTACGGATGGCTACACCTTC
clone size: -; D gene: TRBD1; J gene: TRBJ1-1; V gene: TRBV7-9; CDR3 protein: CASSLRQGAEAFF; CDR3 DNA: TGTGCCAGCAGCCTTCGACAGGGCGCTGAAGCTTTCTTT
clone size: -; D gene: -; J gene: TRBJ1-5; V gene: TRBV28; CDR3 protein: CASSLDPERLNQPQHF; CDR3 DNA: TGTGCCAGCAGCTTAGACCCCGAGAGACTAAATCAGCCCCAGCATTTT
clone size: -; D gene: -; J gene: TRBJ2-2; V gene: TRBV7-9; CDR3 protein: CASSPLSGELFF; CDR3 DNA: TGTGCCAGCAGCCCGCTGAGCGGGGAGCTGTTTTTT
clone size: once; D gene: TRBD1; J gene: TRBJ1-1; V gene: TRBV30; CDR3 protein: CAWSVNRGTEAFF; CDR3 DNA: TGTGCCTGGAGTGTAAACAGGGGAACTGAAGCTTTCTTT
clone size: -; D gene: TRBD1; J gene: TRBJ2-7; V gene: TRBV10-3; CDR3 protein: CAIGTGEITYEQYF; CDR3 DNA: TGTGCCATCGGAACAGGGGAAATCACCTACGAGCAGTACTTC
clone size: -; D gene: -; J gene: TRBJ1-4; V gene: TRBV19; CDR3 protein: CASQGNRDEKLFF; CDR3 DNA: TGTGCCAGCCAGGGGAATAGGGATGAAAAACTGTTTTTT
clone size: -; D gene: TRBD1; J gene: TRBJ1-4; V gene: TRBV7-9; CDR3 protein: CASSRGTGDEKLFF; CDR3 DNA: TGTGCCAGCAGCCGCGGGACAGGGGATGAAAAACTGTTTTTT
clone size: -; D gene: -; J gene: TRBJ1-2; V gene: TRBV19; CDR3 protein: CASSIPGGLRDGYTF; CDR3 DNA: TGTGCCAGTAGTATACCGGGGGGGCTGAGGGATGGCTACACCTTC
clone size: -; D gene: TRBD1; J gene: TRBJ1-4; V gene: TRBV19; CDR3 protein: CASNSGTGVTTNEKLFF; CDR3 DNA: TGTGCCAGTAATTCCGGGACAGGGGTTACGACTAATGAAAAACTGTTTTTT
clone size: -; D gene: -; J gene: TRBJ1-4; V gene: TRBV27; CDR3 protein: CASRLGGGFEKLFF; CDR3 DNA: TGTGCCAGCAGACTGGGGGGGGGCTTTGAAAAACTGTTTTTT
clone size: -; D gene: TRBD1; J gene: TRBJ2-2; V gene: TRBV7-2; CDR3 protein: CASSPERGQTGELFF; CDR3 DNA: TGTGCCAGCAGTCCCGAAAGGGGGCAAACCGGGGAGCTGTTTTTT
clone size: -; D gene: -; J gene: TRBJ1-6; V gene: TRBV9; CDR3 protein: CASSQGGVSDSPLHF; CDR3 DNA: TGTGCCAGCAGCCAAGGAGGGGTTAGTGATTCACCCCTCCACTTT
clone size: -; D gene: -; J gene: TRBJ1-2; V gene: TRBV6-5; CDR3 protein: CAGDSYTNYGYTF; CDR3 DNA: TGTGCCGGCGACAGCTATACTAACTATGGCTACACCTTC
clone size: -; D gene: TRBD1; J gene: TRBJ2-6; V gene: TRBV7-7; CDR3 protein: CASSPTGVRANVLTF; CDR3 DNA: TGTGCCAGCAGCCCTACAGGGGTCCGGGCCAACGTCCTGACTTTC
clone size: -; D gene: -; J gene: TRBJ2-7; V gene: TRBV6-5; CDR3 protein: CASSYSGQHEQYF; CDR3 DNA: TGTGCCAGCAGTTACTCGGGACAACACGAGCAGTACTTC
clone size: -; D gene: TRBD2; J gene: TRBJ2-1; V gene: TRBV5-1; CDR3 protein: CASSLGPGLAGVYNEQFF; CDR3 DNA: TGCGCCAGCAGCTTGGGACCTGGACTAGCGGGGGTCTACAATGAGCAGTTCTTC
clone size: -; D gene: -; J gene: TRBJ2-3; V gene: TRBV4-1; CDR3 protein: CASSQGPGTQYF; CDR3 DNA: TGCGCCAGCAGCCAAGGGCCGGGAACGCAGTATTTT
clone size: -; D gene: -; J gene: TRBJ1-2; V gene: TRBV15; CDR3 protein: CATSREDFYGYTF; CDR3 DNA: TGTGCCACCAGCAGAGAGGACTTCTATGGCTACACCTTC
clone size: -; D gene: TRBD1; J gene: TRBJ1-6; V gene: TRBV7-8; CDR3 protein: CASSLQGDGDNSPLHF; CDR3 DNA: TGTGCCAGCAGCCTCCAGGGGGATGGTGATAATTCACCCCTCCACTTT
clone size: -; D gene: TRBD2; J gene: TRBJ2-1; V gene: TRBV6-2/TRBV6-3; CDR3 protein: CASSYSSGGWDEQFF; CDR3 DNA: TGTGCCAGCAGTTACTCTTCGGGGGGTTGGGATGAGCAGTTCTTC
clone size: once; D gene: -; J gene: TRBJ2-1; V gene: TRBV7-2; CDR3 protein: CASSQRTTRIVEQFF; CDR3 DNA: TGTGCCAGCAGCCAGCGGACTACCCGGATAGTTGAGCAGTTCTTC
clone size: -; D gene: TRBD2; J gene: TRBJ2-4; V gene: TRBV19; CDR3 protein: CASRTSLAKNIQYF; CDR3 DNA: TGTGCCAGCAGGACTAGCTTAGCCAAAAACATTCAGTACTTC
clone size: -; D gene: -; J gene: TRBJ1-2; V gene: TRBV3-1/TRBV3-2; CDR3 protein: CASSHDRDHYGYTF; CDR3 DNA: TGTGCCAGCAGCCACGACCGGGATCACTATGGCTACACCTTC
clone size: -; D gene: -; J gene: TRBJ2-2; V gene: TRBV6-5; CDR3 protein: CASRLLLGNTGELFF; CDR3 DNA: TGTGCCAGCAGACTTCTACTTGGGAACACCGGGGAGCTGTTTTTT
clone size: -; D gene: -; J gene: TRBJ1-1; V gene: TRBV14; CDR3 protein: CASSQEGRQKAFF; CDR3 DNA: TGTGCCAGCAGCCAAGAGGGTAGACAGAAAGCTTTCTTT
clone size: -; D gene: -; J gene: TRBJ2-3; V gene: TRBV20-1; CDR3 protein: CSASRQIRYNTQYF; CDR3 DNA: TGCAGTGCTAGTCGACAGATACGGTATAATACGCAGTATTTT
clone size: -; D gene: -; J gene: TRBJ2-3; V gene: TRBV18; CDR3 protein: CASSPVGVGTDTQYF; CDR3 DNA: TGTGCCAGCTCACCCGTCGGGGTTGGCACAGATACGCAGTATTTT
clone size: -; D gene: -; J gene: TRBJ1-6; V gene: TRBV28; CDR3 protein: CASSPTGSSYNSPLHF; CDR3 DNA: TGTGCCAGCAGCCCGACAGGCAGCTCCTATAATTCACCCCTCCACTTT